This T cell receptor (beta chain) was observed in a study of graft-versus-host responses after intestinal transplantation. Study as a whole: Tacrolimus and steroids were given for 3 to 4 years to all recipients after anti-thymocyte globulin induction. The study's findings and limits: GvH clones turned up in recipient marrow; some had shown up first in ileum or blood.

Trimming pared 5 bases from V and 7 bases from J, leaving 15 bases between. Germline CDR1 is SGHTA and CDR2 is FQGNSA. The CDR3 has 13 amino acids. Here immunoSEQ multiplex PCR was the method, and the copy in TCRdb shows in-frame clones only, minus some. The repertoire consists of about 90,000 clones, with approximately 78% occurring once and the leading ten covering more than 0.8%. Notes on this clone: The antigen remains unidentified.

The material sequenced was unstimulated CD4+ T cells sorted from spleen or lymph node cells, taken before intestinal transplant. The clonotype was recovered from a human donor who received an intestinal transplant. The chain links TRBV7-2 to TRBJ2-7; no firm D call. The CDR3 loop is CASSPGGSREQYF. The CDR3 DNA follows: TGTGCCAGCAGCCCGGGTGGGTCGAGGGAGCAGTACTTC.